The T cell receptor beta chain under discussion was sequenced for a study of blood T cell repertoires in COVID-19. Method: immunoSEQ multiplex PCR; TCRdb's copy keeps in-frame clones and lacks some. The data hold about 110,000 clones, with over 60% observed a single time. CDR3 length: 16 amino acids. Trimming cost V 4 bases and J 1 base; bases outside gene matches: 10. CDR1 SGDLS and CDR2 YYNGEE come from the germline V gene. V is TRBV9 and J is TRBJ2-7; TRBD1 matches 8 bases. The sample consisted of peripheral blood. The sequence derives from an elderly woman with active or convalescent COVID-19. CDR3 sequence: CASSSSDRGTSYEQYF. CDR3 bases: TGTGCCAGCAGCTCGAGCGACAGGGGTACTTCCTACGAGCAGTACTTC.